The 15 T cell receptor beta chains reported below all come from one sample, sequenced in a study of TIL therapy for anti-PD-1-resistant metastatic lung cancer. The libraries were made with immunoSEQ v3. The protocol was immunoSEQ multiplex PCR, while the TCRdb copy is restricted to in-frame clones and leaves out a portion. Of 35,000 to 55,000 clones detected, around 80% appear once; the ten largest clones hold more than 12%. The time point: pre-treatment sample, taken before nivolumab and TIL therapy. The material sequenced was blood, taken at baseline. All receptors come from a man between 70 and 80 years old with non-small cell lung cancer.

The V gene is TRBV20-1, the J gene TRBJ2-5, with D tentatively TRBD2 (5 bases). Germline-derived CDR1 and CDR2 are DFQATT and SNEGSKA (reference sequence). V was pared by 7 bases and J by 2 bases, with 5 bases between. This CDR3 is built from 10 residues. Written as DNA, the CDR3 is TGCAGTGGGGAGCAAGAGACCCAGTACTTC. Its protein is CSGEQETQYF.

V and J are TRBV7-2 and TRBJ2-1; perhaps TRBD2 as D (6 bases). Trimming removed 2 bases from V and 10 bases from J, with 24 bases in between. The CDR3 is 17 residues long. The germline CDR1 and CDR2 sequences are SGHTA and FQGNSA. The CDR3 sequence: CASSLNLGTAPPPEQFF. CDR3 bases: TGTGCCAGCAGCTTAAATCTCGGGACTGCCCCGCCTCCAGAGCAGTTCTTC.

The CDR3 DNA sequence: TGTGCCAGCAGTTCGGGGTGGCAGACCTATAATTCACCCCTCCACTTT. Its protein is CASSSGWQTYNSPLHF. This chain links TRBV28 with TRBJ1-6; D remains unclear. The CDR3 contains 16 residues. Germline-derived CDR1 and CDR2 are MDHEN and SYDVKM. Trimming shortened V by 4 bases and J by 2 bases, and 12 bases separated the two germline ends.

The chain's CDR3 is CASSKNRGVRETQYF. For the CDR3, the DNA is TGTGCCAGCAGCAAGAACAGGGGAGTGAGGGAGACCCAGTACTTC. The chain couples TRBV7-7 to TRBJ2-5, with 7 bases lining up with TRBD1. V lost 5 bases and J lost 5; bases outside the gene matches: 11. The CDR3 runs 15 residues. CDR1 and CDR2 (germline): SSHAT, FNYEAQ (reference sequence).

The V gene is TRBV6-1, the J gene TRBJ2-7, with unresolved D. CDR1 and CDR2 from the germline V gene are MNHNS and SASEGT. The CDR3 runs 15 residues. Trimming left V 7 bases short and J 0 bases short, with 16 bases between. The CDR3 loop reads CASMSKNSLSYEQYF. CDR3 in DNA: TGTGCCAGCATGTCGAAAAACAGTCTCTCCTACGAGCAGTACTTC.

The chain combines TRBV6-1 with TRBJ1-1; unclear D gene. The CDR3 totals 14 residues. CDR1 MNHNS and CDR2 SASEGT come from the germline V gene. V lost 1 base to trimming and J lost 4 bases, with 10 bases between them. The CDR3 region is CASSEGGEFTEAFF. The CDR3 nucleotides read TGTGCCAGCAGTGAAGGCGGCGAGTTCACTGAAGCTTTCTTT.

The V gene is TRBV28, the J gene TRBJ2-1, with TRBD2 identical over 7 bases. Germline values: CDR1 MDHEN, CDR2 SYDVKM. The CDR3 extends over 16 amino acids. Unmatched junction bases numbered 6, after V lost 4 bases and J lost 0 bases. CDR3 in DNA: TGTGCCAGCAGTTCACTAGCGACCAGCTCCTACAATGAGCAGTTCTTC. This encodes CASSSLATSSYNEQFF.

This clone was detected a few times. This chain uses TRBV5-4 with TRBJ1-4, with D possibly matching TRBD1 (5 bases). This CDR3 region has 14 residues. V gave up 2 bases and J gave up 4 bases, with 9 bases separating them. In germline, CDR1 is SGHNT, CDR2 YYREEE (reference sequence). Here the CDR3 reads CASSLDSLNEKLFF. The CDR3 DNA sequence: TGTGCCAGCAGCTTAGACAGTCTTAATGAAAAACTGTTTTTT.

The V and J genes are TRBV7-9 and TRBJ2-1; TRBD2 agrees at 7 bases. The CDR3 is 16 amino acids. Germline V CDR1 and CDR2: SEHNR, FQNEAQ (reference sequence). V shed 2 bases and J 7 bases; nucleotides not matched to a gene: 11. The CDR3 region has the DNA TGTGCCAGCAGCTTATTCGGCCGGGGAGGGGATAATGAGCAGTTCTTC. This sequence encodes CASSLFGRGGDNEQFF.

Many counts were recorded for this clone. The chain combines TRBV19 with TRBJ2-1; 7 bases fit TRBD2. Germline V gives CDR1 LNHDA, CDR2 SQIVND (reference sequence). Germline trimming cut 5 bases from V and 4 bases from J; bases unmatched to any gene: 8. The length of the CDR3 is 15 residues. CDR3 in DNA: TGTGCCAGTAGTGTCTCTAGCGGAGCGTACAATGAGCAGTTCTTC. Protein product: CASSVSSGAYNEQFF.

CDR3 DNA: TGCGCCAGCAGCTTGGGGACAGGGGGCGGGACCCTCCACTTT. This encodes CASSLGTGGGTLHF. V and J are TRBV5-1 and TRBJ1-6; 11 bases fit TRBD1. Germline V CDR1 and CDR2: SGHRS, YFSETQ. V lost 0 bases, J lost 14 bases, and 4 bases stayed unmatched. CDR3 size: 14 residues.

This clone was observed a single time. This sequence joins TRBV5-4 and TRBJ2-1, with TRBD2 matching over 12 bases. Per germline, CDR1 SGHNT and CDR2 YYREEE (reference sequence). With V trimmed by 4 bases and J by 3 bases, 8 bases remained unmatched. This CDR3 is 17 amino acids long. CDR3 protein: CASSLNRLAGDYNEQFF. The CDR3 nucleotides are TGTGCCAGCAGCCTCAACCGACTAGCGGGAGACTACAATGAGCAGTTCTTC. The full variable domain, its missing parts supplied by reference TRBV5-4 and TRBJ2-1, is ETGVTQSPTHLIKTRGQQVTLRCSSQSGHNTVSWYQQALGQGPQFIFQYYREEENGRGNFPPRFSGLQFPNYSSELNVNALELDDSALYLCASSLNRLAGDYNEQFFGPGTRLTVL.

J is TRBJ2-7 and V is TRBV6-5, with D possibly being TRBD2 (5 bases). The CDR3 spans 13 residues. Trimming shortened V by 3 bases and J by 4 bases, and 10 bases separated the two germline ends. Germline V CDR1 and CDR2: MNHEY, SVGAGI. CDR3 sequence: CASSYRTGYEQYF. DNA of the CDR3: TGTGCCAGCAGTTATCGGACTGGATACGAGCAGTACTTC.

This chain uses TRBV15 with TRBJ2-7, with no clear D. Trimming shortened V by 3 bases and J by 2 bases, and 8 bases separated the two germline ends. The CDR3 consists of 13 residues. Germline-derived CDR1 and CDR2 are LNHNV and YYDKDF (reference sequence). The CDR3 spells CATSSAETYEQYF. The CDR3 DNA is TGTGCCACCAGCAGTGCAGAAACCTACGAGCAGTACTTC.

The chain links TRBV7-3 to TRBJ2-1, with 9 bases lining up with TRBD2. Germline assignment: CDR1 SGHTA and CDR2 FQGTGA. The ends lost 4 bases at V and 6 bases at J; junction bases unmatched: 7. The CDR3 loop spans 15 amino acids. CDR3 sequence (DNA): TGTGCCAGCAGCTCAGGACTAGCGTTGATCAATGAGCAGTTCTTC. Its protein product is CASSSGLALINEQFF.